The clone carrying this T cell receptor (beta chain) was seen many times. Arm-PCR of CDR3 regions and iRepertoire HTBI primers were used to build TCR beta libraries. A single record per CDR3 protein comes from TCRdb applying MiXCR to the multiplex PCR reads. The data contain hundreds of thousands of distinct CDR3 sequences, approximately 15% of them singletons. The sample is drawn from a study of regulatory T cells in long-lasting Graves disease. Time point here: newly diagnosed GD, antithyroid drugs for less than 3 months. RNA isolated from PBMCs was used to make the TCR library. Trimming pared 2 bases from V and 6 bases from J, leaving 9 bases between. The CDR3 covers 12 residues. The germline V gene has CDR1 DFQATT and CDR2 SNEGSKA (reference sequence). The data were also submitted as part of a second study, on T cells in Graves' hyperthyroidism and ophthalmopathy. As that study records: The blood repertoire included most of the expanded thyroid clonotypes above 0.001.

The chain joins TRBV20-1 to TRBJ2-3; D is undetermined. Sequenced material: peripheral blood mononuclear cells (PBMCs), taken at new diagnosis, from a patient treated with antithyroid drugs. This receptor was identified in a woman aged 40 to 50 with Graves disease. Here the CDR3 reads CSARPQTDTQYF. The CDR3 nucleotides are TGCAGTGCTAGACCCCAGACCGATACGCAGTATTTT.